This T cell receptor beta chain is drawn from a study of blood T cell repertoires in COVID-19. Study as a whole: Both acute and convalescent COVID-19 samples were obtained from the United States, Italy and Spain. The analysed material was cDNA or gDNA that came from T cells, B-cell-depleted T cells, or PBMCs.

This CDR3 region has 14 residues. The junction had 2 bases not matched to a gene; V was cut back by 5 bases and J by 4 bases. The germline gives CDR1 SGHVS, CDR2 FNYEAQ. Original handling: Estimation of nucleated cell counts was performed using reference gene primer amplification. Some clones are missing from TCRdb's copy, which holds only in-frame ones; the method was immunoSEQ multiplex PCR. That table is the source of V, J and clone size, and D and trimming were worked out from the DNA. The table shows more than 250,000 clones, with more than 80% occurring only once. This receptor was obtained from a man younger than 35 who had recovered from COVID-19. Sequenced material: peripheral blood. J is TRBJ1-6 and V is TRBV7-6; 7 bases are a match to TRBD1. In DNA form, the CDR3 reads TGTGCCAGCAGCCCGGGACAGTATAATTCACCCCTCCACTTT. Translating it yields CASSPGQYNSPLHF.